These 26 T cell receptor beta chains share one sample of origin, sequenced in a study of T cells after yellow fever vaccination. TCRdb analysed the 5' RACE reads with MiXCR anew, one entry per CDR3 protein. The repertoire holds 20,000 to 30,000 distinct CDR3 sequences, with roughly 4.5% as singletons. The sequencing here drew on PBMCs, either bulk or a sorted T-cell subset (CD4+, CD8+, memory, or dextramer-sorted; not recorded which), taken on the day of the yellow fever booster vaccination. All receptors come from a man aged 18 to 29 who received the YFV17D yellow fever vaccine.

This clonotype occurred many times. The CDR3 loop reads CASRQQFSETQYF. As DNA, the CDR3 is TGTGCCAGCAGGCAACAATTTTCGGAGACCCAGTACTTC. The rearrangement joins TRBV27 to TRBJ2-5; D gene ambiguous. V lost 6 bases and J 5 bases, leaving 13 bases between the germline ends. Germline V gives CDR1 MNHEY, CDR2 SMNVEV (reference sequence). The CDR3 consists of 13 residues.

This clonotype was picked up a small number of times. The V and J genes are TRBV5-6 and TRBJ2-4, with TRBD1 matching over 7 bases. The CDR3 has 13 amino acids. CDR1 and CDR2 (germline): SGHDT, YYEEEE. After removal of 4 bases from V and 7 bases from J, the junction contained 5 bases not matched to a gene. The CDR3 sequence: CASSLDRANIQYF. CDR3 nucleotides: TGTGCCAGCAGCCTAGACAGGGCGAACATTCAGTACTTC.

This clonotype has at least ten counts. The chain recombines TRBV6-2 or TRBV6-3 with TRBJ1-1; D might be TRBD1 (5 bases). The CDR3 is made up of 14 amino acids. V was clipped by 5 bases and J by 6 bases, with 16 bases between them. The germline gives CDR1 MNHEY, CDR2 SVGEGT. DNA of the CDR3: TGTGCCAGCAGTCCGGGACCAATAATCGCTGAAGCTTTCTTT. This translates into CASSPGPIIAEAFF.

The chain combines TRBV10-3 with TRBJ1-3; 7 nucleotides align to TRBD1. Trimming at V came to 9 bases and at J to 0 bases, leaving 8 bases not matched to a gene. CDR1 is ENHRY, CDR2 SYGVKD, per germline. This CDR3 region has 15 residues. CDR3 nucleotides: TGTGCCATAAGACAGGGTCTCGGCTCTGGAAACACCATATATTTT. Encoded protein: CAIRQGLGSGNTIYF.

This clonotype has ten or more counts. The genes are TRBV7-9 and TRBJ2-5; 8 bases fit TRBD2. Per germline, CDR1 SEHNR and CDR2 FQNEAQ (reference sequence). The CDR3 has 16 amino acids. V dropped 3 bases and J dropped 2; count of bases not matched to a gene: 8. Here the CDR3 DNA reads TGTGCCAGCAGCTTTTCGGGGGGGCCTGGTCAAGAGACCCAGTACTTC. It codes for CASSFSGGPGQETQYF.

This clonotype was seen many times. The chain carries TRBV12-3 or TRBV12-4 and TRBJ2-5, with a tentative D call TRBD2 (5 bases). This CDR3 is 13 amino acids long. V lost 5 bases to trimming and J lost 5 bases, with 12 bases between them. The CDR3 DNA reads TGTGCCAGCAGTACGGACTCGTTGGAGACCCAGTACTTC. Translating gives CASSTDSLETQYF.

This clonotype was detected ten times or more. This chain connects TRBV7-9 to TRBJ1-4; TRBD1 is a possible D gene (5 bases). Trimming shortened V by 0 bases and J by 8 bases, and 22 bases separated the two germline ends. The CDR3 is 18 amino acids. From germline, CDR1 is SEHNR and CDR2 FQNEAQ (reference sequence). The CDR3 region has the DNA TGTGCCAGCAGCTTAGCGTCGATTAGACAGCTGACGAAGGAAAAACTGTTTTTT. Its translation: CASSLASIRQLTKEKLFF. Looking up the rest from reference TRBV7-9 and TRBJ1-4 gives the full variable domain: DTGVSQNPRHKITKRGQNVTFRCDPISEHNRLYWYRQTLGQGPEFLTYFQNEAQLEKSRLLSDRFSAERPKGSFSTLEIQRTEQGDSAMYLCASSLASIRQLTKEKLFFGSGTQLSVL.

This clonotype was counted at least ten times. This chain uses TRBV12-3 or TRBV12-4 with TRBJ1-1; D is uncertain. V lost 6 bases, J lost 10 bases, and 18 bases lay in between. The CDR3 runs to 13 residues. As DNA, the CDR3 is TGTGCCAGCAGCGGCGACCCTTCCCTCCCAGCTTTCTTT. It yields the protein CASSGDPSLPAFF.

This clonotype was observed many times. V is TRBV18 and J is TRBJ2-5; the D is unclear. V was cut by 4 bases and J by 5 bases, with 14 bases left in between. There are 14 residues in the CDR3. Germline CDR1 reads KGHSH; CDR2 reads LQKENI. Here the CDR3 DNA reads TGTGCCAGCTCACTCAAGGGTGCATCGGAGACCCAGTACTTC. Amino acid sequence: CASSLKGASETQYF.

This clonotype occurred many times. The chain employs TRBV7-2 and TRBJ2-2; D may be TRBD1 (5 bases). Germline V lookup: CDR1 SGHTA, CDR2 FQGNSA. Trimming pared 5 bases from V and 8 bases from J, leaving 24 bases between. This CDR3 has 17 amino acids. The CDR3 region has the DNA TGTGCCAGCAGCGGGGCTTTAGGACCGCAAATTTTGGGGGAGCTGTTTTTT. Its protein is CASSGALGPQILGELFF.

Ten or more counts support this clonotype. This rearrangement joins TRBV5-1 to TRBJ2-3; 9 bases are a match to TRBD1. The junction had 3 bases not matched to a gene; V was cut back by 4 bases and J by 3 bases. Germline V gives CDR1 SGHRS, CDR2 YFSETQ. The CDR3 is made up of 14 amino acids. The CDR3 region is CASSQGQGTDTQYF. CDR3 nucleotides: TGCGCCAGCAGCCAAGGACAGGGGACAGATACGCAGTATTTT.

This clonotype was seen repeatedly, ten times or more. The CDR3: CASSQISGGPTGEQYF. In DNA form, the CDR3 reads TGTGCCAGCAGCCAAATTAGCGGGGGCCCGACGGGCGAGCAGTACTTC. The chain employs TRBV14 and TRBJ2-7; 9 bases are a match to TRBD2. The CDR3 extends over 16 amino acids. CDR1 is SGHDN, CDR2 FVKESK, per germline. V dropped 2 bases and J dropped 6; count of bases not matched to a gene: 11.

The chain combines TRBV6-5 with TRBJ2-4, with TRBD1 matching 7 bases. The V gene end was trimmed by 5 bases and the J gene end by 6 bases; junction bases not matched to a gene: 10. The CDR3 has 15 residues. CDR1 MNHEY and CDR2 SVGAGI come from the germline V gene. The CDR3 sequence is CASSPPGQPRNIQYF. Here the CDR3 DNA reads TGTGCCAGCAGTCCCCCGGGACAGCCCCGAAACATTCAGTACTTC.

CDR3 region: CASSWGASIYGYTF. The CDR3, as DNA: TGTGCCAGCAGCTGGGGGGCTTCTATCTATGGCTACACCTTC. The V gene is TRBV7-9, the J gene TRBJ1-2; D may be TRBD1 (6 bases). V shed 4 bases and J shed 4 bases, with 13 bases lying between them. From germline, CDR1 is SEHNR and CDR2 FQNEAQ (reference sequence). This CDR3 has 14 residues.

Ten or more counts support this clonotype. This chain links TRBV12-3 or TRBV12-4 with TRBJ2-3, with 7 positions matching TRBD1. This CDR3 spans 15 amino acids. After removal of 3 bases from V and 1 base from J, the junction contained 4 bases not matched to a gene. The CDR3 bases are TGTGCCAGCAGTTTGGCACAGGGGCGCACAGATACGCAGTATTTT. This gives the protein CASSLAQGRTDTQYF.

The table lists this clonotype with many counts. This chain links TRBV18 with TRBJ1-1; TRBD1 matches 10 bases. Germline CDR1 and CDR2: KGHSH and LQKENI. The CDR3 has 13 residues. With 2 bases clipped from V and 10 bases from J, the junction kept 4 bases outside the gene matches. The CDR3 DNA follows: TGTGCCAGCTCACCATCGGACAGGGGGGCAGCTTTCTTT. Translation gives CASSPSDRGAAFF.

This clonotype occurred a few times. The chain has TRBV6-1 and TRBJ1-5; D uncertain. V was pared by 1 base and J by 4 bases, with 5 bases between. CDR1 MNHNS and CDR2 SASEGT come from the germline V gene. The CDR3 is 13 amino acids. The CDR3: CASSEVGNQPQHF. The CDR3 DNA reads TGTGCCAGCAGTGAAGTGGGAAATCAGCCCCAGCATTTT.

This clonotype was seen at least ten times. CDR3 DNA: TGTGCCAGCAGCCCGGGGGGCGCCGGGGAGCTGTTTTTT. It codes for CASSPGGAGELFF. V is TRBV27 and J is TRBJ2-2, with D perhaps matching TRBD2 (7 bases). Germline V lookup: CDR1 MNHEY, CDR2 SMNVEV (reference sequence). The CDR3 is made up of 13 amino acids. V was clipped by 6 bases and J by 6 bases, with 11 bases between them.

In its sample, this clonotype was seen many times. The chain links TRBV6-5 to TRBJ1-5; D is ambiguous. Germline V lookup: CDR1 MNHEY, CDR2 SVGAGI. V was shortened by 5 bases and J by 2 bases, with 16 bases between the two germline ends. This CDR3 comprises 16 residues. The CDR3 reads CASSPRTNLGNQPQHF. CDR3 coding DNA: TGTGCCAGCAGTCCGCGGACGAACCTGGGCAATCAGCCCCAGCATTTT.

Ten or more counts support this clonotype. The J gene is TRBJ1-5, the V gene TRBV19; TRBD1 aligns across 10 bases. Germline V gives CDR1 LNHDA, CDR2 SQIVND (reference sequence). This CDR3 region has 15 residues. The J segment lost 4 bases and the V segment lost 6 bases, leaving 6 bases of the junction unmatched. The CDR3 reads CASRMRDRGNQPQHF. The CDR3 coding sequence is TGTGCCAGTAGAATGAGGGACAGGGGTAATCAGCCCCAGCATTTT.

This clonotype occurred a few times. The chain uses TRBV5-1 and TRBJ2-7, with unresolved D. The V gene's germline CDR1 is SGHRS and CDR2 YFSETQ. The germline V and J ends were trimmed by 5 bases and 1 base, with 19 bases remaining between them. The CDR3 runs to 16 residues. For the CDR3, the DNA is TGCGCCAGCAGTCGGTTCCGAGACGGGTTTTCCTACGAGCAGTACTTC. This codes for CASSRFRDGFSYEQYF.

Ten or more counts support this clonotype. The J gene is TRBJ2-6, the V gene TRBV6-5; the D is unclear. CDR3 length equals 13 residues. V shed 8 bases and J shed 1 base, with 6 bases lying between them. Germline values: CDR1 MNHEY, CDR2 SVGAGI. The CDR3 sequence is CASSGSGANVLTF. DNA for the CDR3: TGTGCCAGCTCTGGGTCTGGGGCCAACGTCCTGACTTTC.

This clonotype has at least ten counts. The chain combines TRBV20-1 with TRBJ1-1; D is unresolved. CDR1 and CDR2 from the germline V gene are DFQATT and SNEGSKA (reference sequence). V was pared by 3 bases and J by 5 bases, with 16 bases between. This CDR3 comprises 14 residues. The CDR3 region is CSASPGQDYTEAFF. DNA for the CDR3: TGCAGTGCTAGTCCCGGCCAGGATTATACTGAAGCTTTCTTT.

Within the sample, this clonotype is medium-sized. The rearrangement uses TRBV6-1 and TRBJ2-5, with TRBD2 matching 11 bases. Trimming removed 2 bases from V and 4 bases from J; junction bases left unmatched: 3. The CDR3 runs to 15 residues. Germline V CDR1 and CDR2: MNHNS, SASEGT. The CDR3 reads CASSELAGGPETQYF. For the CDR3, the DNA is TGTGCCAGCAGTGAATTAGCGGGGGGGCCAGAGACCCAGTACTTC.

This clonotype has a count of ten or more. The chain employs TRBV12-3 or TRBV12-4 and TRBJ2-7; D remains ambiguous. The CDR3 has 13 residues. V lost 5 bases and J 2 bases, leaving 10 bases between the germline ends. The CDR3 reads CASSTLRTYEQYF. DNA of the CDR3: TGTGCCAGCAGTACTCTAAGGACCTACGAGCAGTACTTC.

This clonotype was recorded many times. The chain is built from TRBV20-1 and TRBJ2-7; no definite D call. From germline, CDR1 is DFQATT and CDR2 SNEGSKA (reference sequence). The CDR3 has 13 residues. V lost 4 bases to trimming and J lost 6 bases, with 16 bases between them. The CDR3 coding sequence is TGCAGTGCTATCAGTTACAGCGACACCGAGCAGTACTTC. As protein: CSAISYSDTEQYF.